The clone carrying this T cell receptor beta chain has just a few counts. What it recognizes is unknown. Since a much larger clone is just one base distant, this may be a read error. V was trimmed by 8 bases and J by 8 bases, leaving 21 bases between them. Germline loops: CDR1 MNHEY, CDR2 SMNVEV (reference sequence). This CDR3 contains 14 residues. These data are taken from a study of read filtering for tumor transcriptome and immune sequencing. Study as a whole: Among patients, approximately 16 were male and more than 13 female, aged about 40 to 90 (mean approximately 60).

Sampling of bone marrow took place during active disease in every patient. General observations from the study: Roughly four fifths of IR-seq clonotypes had one read, totaling around 3.3% of reads; RNA-seq: approximately 75% and 45%. IR-seq captured clonotypes deeper and more reliably than RNA-seq.

From roughly 0.4 ug of RNA, a library with molecular barcoded alpha/delta and beta/gamma adaptors was made. TCRdb re-called the reads with MiXCR, one entry per CDR3 protein. The sample includes more than 35,000 distinct CDR3 sequences, 13% to 15% seen only once; the top ten take more than 15%. The receptor's source is a donor at least 40 years old with multiple myeloma. The sample taken for sequencing was a population of CD138-negative cells sorted from bone marrow. V usage is TRBV27 and J usage is TRBJ1-2; D is possibly TRBD1 (5 bases). The CDR3 spells CASATLRGTGGYTF. The CDR3 nucleotides read TGTGCCAGCGCCACACTGAGGGGTACGGGAGGCTACACCTTC.